This T cell receptor (beta chain) was documented in a study of cytomegalovirus exposure and HLA in healthy donors (dated by TCRdb to about 2017). In the study overall: In an earlier analysis of approximately 500 of the donors, 276 Gb of sequence data and approximately 100 million unique TCR beta sequences from some 170 million T cells were reported. Approximately 310 gigabases of sequencing data and around 90 million unique TCR sequences made up an early release that covered 500 to 650 HLA-typed donors. The genetic ancestry cluster associated with self-reported Caucasian donors included 70% to 85% of the 398 genotyped donors. The study aimed to test whether cataloging public T cell receptors could reveal signatures of past pathogen exposure. The T cell repertoires of 670 or so subjects were profiled by immunosequencing and related to cytomegalovirus serostatus. In addition to the first cohort of hundreds of subjects, a separate validation cohort of 120 different subjects was used. To predict cytomegalovirus infection status, the study brought together high-throughput TCR immunosequencing, statistical association of individual TCRs with disease status, and machine learning. To study patterns of TCR occurrence, a later analysis re-analyzed previously published TCR beta repertoires from around 700 donors and added high-resolution HLA genotyping. Rather than using new phenotypic data, the later analysis identified candidate immune exposures from TCR beta sequences and from how often those sequences occurred across donors. In an earlier analysis of over 550 of the donors, high-throughput TCR beta sequencing was used to judge whether each TCR beta V gene segment behaved as functional or pseudogenic. Alongside the repertoire data, information on donor age, sex, ethnicity and CMV serostatus was compiled. Genome-wide SNP genotypes for about 65% of the 666 donors were used in a later genetic analysis, which treated that subset as a discovery cohort. All discovery cohort repertoires had been generated using a single sequencing platform. HLA typing covered class I and class II loci at four-digit resolution. Typing coverage varied by locus: about 620-640 donors for A, B, C, DRB1 and DQB1; roughly 510 for DQA1; 600 to 610 for DPA1; fewer than 480 for DPB1. About five DR-DQ haplotypes were handled as single units for association and clustering because linkage in the cohort was strong. Across 398 genotyped donors of the cohort, an average of about 220,000 unique TCR beta nucleotide sequences per donor were sequenced, and 15% to 20% of those sequences were non-productive.

Results and caveats for the whole study, not just this receptor: Most TCR sequences were observed very rarely across donors, whereas some public TCRs were present in many individuals. A group of highly shared sequence variants was considered likely to be a technical artifact of the sequencing pipeline. An earlier analysis of several hundred of the donors showed that most TCR beta V segments appeared in productive rearrangements either about 87% or about 30% of the time, which broadly matched IMGT annotations. Strong co-occurrence of HLA alleles, especially DR and DQ, made assigning TCR associations to individual alleles difficult. Roughly uniform sequencing depth across donors was assumed in presence/absence analyses, although this assumption may not hold. Linkage disequilibrium might explain the correlated functional status among segregating V segments, but an unknown experimental factor could not be ruled out. Because HLA typing was missing for some donors at each locus, association tests included only the typed subset. A later analysis associated roughly 17,000 TCR beta sequences with specific HLA alleles at a false discovery rate of 0.05. In a later analysis, most CMV-associated TCR beta chains were found to appear HLA-restricted, with HLA associations seemingly driven largely by CMV exposure. A few of the identified cytomegalovirus-associated TCR beta chains were confirmed in vitro to be specific for cytomegalovirus antigens. Compared with equally common non-associated chains, HLA-associated TCR beta chains in a later analysis were more clonally expanded and had lower generation probabilities. The study listed 150 to 200 TCR beta chains as associated with cytomegalovirus. The classifier was reported to diagnose cytomegalovirus status with high specificity and sensitivity in both the original and validation cohorts. According to a later analysis, TCR association rates differed among HLA loci, with DRB1 alleles showing the most associated TCRs and HLA-C alleles showing the fewest. V-gene and J-gene trimming of TCR beta chains was associated with a missense DCLRE1C variant in a later genetic analysis, and the association was replicated in an independent cohort. Because counts were too low, about 15 rarely observed V segments, including chromosome 9 orphons, were left out of the earlier analysis of 587 of the donors. Only TCR beta chains were sequenced in this cohort, and the absence of alpha or paired-chain data limited detectable features. Some IMGT-functional V segments, including TRBV6-2 and TRBV6-3, could not be told apart with the 87-base-pair reads, so those segments were excluded. Compared with the approximately 670-donor mean, donors in an Asian-associated ancestry cluster had fewer N-insertions in productive TCRs, according to a later genetic analysis. According to a later analysis, parvovirus B19, influenza, CMV and Epstein-Barr virus appeared linked to several top co-occurrence clusters. Immune exposure information for the cohort was limited to CMV serostatus. According to the authors, the approach could potentially be generalized to other disease states and immunological phenotypes. A further reported finding was that TCR beta sequences accurately predicted the HLA-A and HLA-B alleles for most subjects in the first cohort.

Worth noting for this clone: This clone's antigen is unknown. The record has no base qualities; no much larger clone is one base away.

Libraries came from the immunoSEQ multiplex PCR assay. For the multiplex PCR, a mixture combining 60 forward primers for TCR Vbeta segments and 13 reverse primers for TCR Jbeta segments was used. The CDR3 region of rearranged TCR beta genes was amplified from genomic DNA by a multiplex PCR assay. The Illumina HiSeq System was used to sequence the amplified TCR beta libraries as 87-base-pair reads. The source study handled its data this way. A later analysis counted approximately 74 million unique TCR beta chains across the 600 to 850 repertoires, and 9 million to 14 million of these chains were shared by at least two donors. Raw reads were error-corrected and collapsed into unique sequences by a nearest-neighbor algorithm in which closely related sequences were merged to remove PCR and sequencing errors. CDR3 sequences were aligned to IMGT reference sequences to assign V, D and J gene segments. Each retained sequence needed at least a six-nucleotide match to both a V gene segment and a J gene segment. A rearrangement was called productive if the CDR3 had no stop codons and remained in frame with V and J, and every other rearrangement was called non-productive. Following IMGT convention, CDR3 was defined as the stretch from the second conserved V-encoded cysteine to the conserved J-encoded phenylalanine. The earlier analysis of 500 to 600 of the donors excluded sequences that lacked an unambiguous match to a single V gene segment. An earlier analysis of 500 to 700 of the donors classified V segments as functional when productive rearrangements were above 56.7% and as segregating when the standard deviation between donors was above 5%. A statistical classification framework was developed to diagnose cytomegalovirus status using the catalog of TCR beta chain sequences. V and J gene assignment, in a later analysis, came from comparing TCR nucleotide sequences with IMGT/GENE-DB human TR gene sequences. The TCRdist pipeline was used in a later analysis to assign CDR3 sequences and most-parsimonious VDJ recombination scenarios. In a later analysis, each TCR beta chain was defined by its CDR3 amino acid sequence together with its V-gene family, and reads lacking a unique V-gene family were excluded. In a later analysis, nearly 600 highly shared, low-generation-probability nucleotide sequences were removed to address suspected cross-contamination and a sequencing artifact. In a later analysis, a clonal expansion index was calculated for each public chain from normalized within-repertoire ranks of inferred template counts. A later analysis computed generation probabilities with a VDJ recombination model fitted to out-of-frame rearrangements, and checked the results against IGoR. A later analysis scored TCR-TCR, TCR-HLA and TCR-CMV co-occurrence with hypergeometric tests, applying a repertoire-size bias correction to TCR pairs. False discovery rates were estimated in a later analysis by permuting HLA or CMV assignments 20 times. In a later analysis, co-occurring TCRs were grouped with DBSCAN, and TCRdist sequence similarity was added when clustering was performed within HLA-allele-positive subsets. For co-occurrence clustering, repertoires with fewer than 30,000 or more than 120,000 public chains were excluded, along with four or five repertoires with anomalous nucleotide sharing. Imported from immuneACCESS, the table was reduced by TCRdb to in-frame sequences with V and J called. These copies leave out some clones; in studies compared against another copy, an unresolved V gene accounts for under half, and the cause of the remainder is not known. For V, J and clone size, that table is used; D and trimming come from the DNA. The table for this sample lists about 120,000 clones; 63% of them were counted only once. In total, the top ten clones hold 9% to 10% of the sample.

The cohort consisted of 650 to 700 healthy bone marrow donors. At the time of sampling, every cohort member was nominally healthy, though immune exposures that went unrecorded were likely present. The donor tested CMV seropositive and was one of the 289 seropositive cohort members. A peripheral blood sample was provided by each donor, and peripheral blood mononuclear cells were used for TCR beta sequencing. Genomic DNA extraction from the blood cell samples was performed with the Qiagen DNeasy Blood Extraction Kit. CDR1 SGHAT and CDR2 FQDESV are derived from the germline V gene (reference sequence). The CDR3 covers 13 residues, taking in both the cysteine and the phenylalanine. This entry keeps only the CDR3 DNA: 39 bases, framed from base 1. V is pruned by 7 bases and J by 5 bases, leaving 7 bases of the junction without a gene match.

The chain is encoded by TRBV11-1 joined to TRBJ2-5, with TRBD2 matching 7 junction bases. This sequence was found in a man between 40 and 49 years old in good health and CMV-seropositive. The sequenced material came from PBMCs. The CDR3: CASTGGRRETQYF. The bases read TGTGCCAGCACCGGGGGGAGGAGGGAGACCCAGTACTTC.